A single sample gave rise to the 3 T cell receptor beta chains below, sequenced in a study of T cells in Graves' hyperthyroidism and ophthalmopathy. Using RNA transcripts as the source, TCR beta CDR3 regions were amplified. TCR CDR3 regions were first amplified by RT-PCR with HTBI primers. Via MiXCR, TCRdb re-called the multiplex PCR reads, giving one row per CDR3 protein. The repertoire holds under 350,000 distinct CDR3 sequences, roughly 20% seen once, with 49% in the top ten. Material for sequencing was blood. These receptors were taken from a woman between 45 and 60 years old with Graves' hyperthyroidism.

This clonotype was seen repeatedly, ten times or more. This chain joins TRBV5-1 and TRBJ2-7, with TRBD2 as a possible D gene (6 bases). There are 12 residues in the CDR3. V was trimmed by 2 bases and J by 5 bases, leaving 8 bases between them. Germline CDR1 and CDR2: SGHRS and YFSETQ. The CDR3 protein is CASSFPGDEQYF. CDR3 DNA sequence: TGCGCCAGCAGCTTCCCGGGAGACGAGCAGTACTTC. Full variable domain (missing parts from reference TRBV5-1 and TRBJ2-7): KAGVTQTPRYLIKTRGQQVTLSCSPISGHRSVSWYQQTPGQGLQFLFEYFSETQRNKGNFPGRFSGRQFSNSRSEMNVSTLELGDSALYLCASSFPGDEQYFGPGTRLTVT.

This clonotype was counted many times. The CDR3 region has the DNA TGTGCCTCAACGACGGGTTCTTCGGCGGCAGGCTACACCTTC. It codes for CASTTGSSAAGYTF. The chain couples TRBV30 to TRBJ1-2; no clear D. CDR1 and CDR2 from the germline V gene are GTSNPN and SVGIG (reference sequence). The CDR3 contains 14 residues. V lost 7 bases to trimming and J lost 8 bases, with 23 bases between them.

On this clonotype: A read error may produce the germline difference seen at one junction end. The V call is TRBV5-6, the J call TRBJ2-5; TRBD2 matches at 8 bases. The CDR3 loop spans 11 amino acids. The germline V gene encodes CDR1 SGHDT and CDR2 YYEEEE. DNA for the CDR3: TGTGCCAGCAGCTTAGCGGGGGCGGCGGACTTC. Protein: CASSLAGAADF.